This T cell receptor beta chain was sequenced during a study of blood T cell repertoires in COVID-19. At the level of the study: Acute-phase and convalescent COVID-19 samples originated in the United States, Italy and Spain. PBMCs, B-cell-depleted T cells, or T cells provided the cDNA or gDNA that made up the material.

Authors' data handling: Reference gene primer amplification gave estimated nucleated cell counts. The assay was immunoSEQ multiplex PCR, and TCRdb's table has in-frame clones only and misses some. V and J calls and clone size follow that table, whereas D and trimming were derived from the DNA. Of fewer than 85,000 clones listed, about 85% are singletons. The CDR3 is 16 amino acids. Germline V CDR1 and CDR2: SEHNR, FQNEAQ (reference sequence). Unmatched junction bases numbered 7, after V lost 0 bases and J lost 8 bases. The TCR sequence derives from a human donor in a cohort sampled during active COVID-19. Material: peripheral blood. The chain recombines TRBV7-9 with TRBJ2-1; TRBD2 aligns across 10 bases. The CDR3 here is CASSLALAGTWDEQFF. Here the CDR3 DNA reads TGTGCCAGCAGCTTAGCACTAGCGGGGACTTGGGATGAGCAGTTCTTC.